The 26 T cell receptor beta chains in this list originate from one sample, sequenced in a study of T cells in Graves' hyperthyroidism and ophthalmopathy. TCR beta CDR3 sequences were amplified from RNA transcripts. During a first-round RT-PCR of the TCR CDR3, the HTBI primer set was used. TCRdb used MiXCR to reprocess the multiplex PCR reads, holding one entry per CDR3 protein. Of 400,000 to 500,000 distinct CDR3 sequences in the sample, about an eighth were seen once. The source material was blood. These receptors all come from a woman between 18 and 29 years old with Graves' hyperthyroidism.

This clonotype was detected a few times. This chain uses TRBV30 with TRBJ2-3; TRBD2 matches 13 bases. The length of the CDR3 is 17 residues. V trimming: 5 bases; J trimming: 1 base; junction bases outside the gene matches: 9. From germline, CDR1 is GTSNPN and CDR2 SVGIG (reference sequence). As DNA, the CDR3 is TGTGCCTGGGCGAAGCTGGGACTAGCGGGACGCACAGATACGCAGTATTTT. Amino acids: CAWAKLGLAGRTDTQYF.

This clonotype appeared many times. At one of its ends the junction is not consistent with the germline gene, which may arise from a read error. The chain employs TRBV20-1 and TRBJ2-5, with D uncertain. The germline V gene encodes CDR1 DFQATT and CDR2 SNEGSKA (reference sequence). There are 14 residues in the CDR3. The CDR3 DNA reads TGCAGTGCTAGGTTGTTAGCATTGGTAGAGAACCAGTACTTC. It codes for CSARLLALVENQYF.

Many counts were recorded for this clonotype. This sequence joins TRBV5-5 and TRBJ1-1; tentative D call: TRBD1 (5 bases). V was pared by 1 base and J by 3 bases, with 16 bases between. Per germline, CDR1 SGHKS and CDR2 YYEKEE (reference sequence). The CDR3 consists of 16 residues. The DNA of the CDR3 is TGTGCCAGCAGCTTGAGGTTCACAGGCGGGGACACTGAAGCTTTCTTT. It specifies CASSLRFTGGDTEAFF.

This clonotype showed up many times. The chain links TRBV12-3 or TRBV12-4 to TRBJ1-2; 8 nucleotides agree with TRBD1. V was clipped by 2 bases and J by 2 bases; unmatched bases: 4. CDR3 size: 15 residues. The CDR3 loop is CASSLQGAQNYGYTF. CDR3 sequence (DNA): TGTGCCAGCAGTTTACAGGGGGCTCAAAACTATGGCTACACCTTC.

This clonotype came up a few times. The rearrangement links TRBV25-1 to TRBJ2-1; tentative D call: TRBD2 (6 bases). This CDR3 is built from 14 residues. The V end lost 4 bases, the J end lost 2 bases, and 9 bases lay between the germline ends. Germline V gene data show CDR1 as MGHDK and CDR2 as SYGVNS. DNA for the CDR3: TGTGCCAGCAGTGGTGCTAGCGCCTACAATGAGCAGTTCTTC. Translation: CASSGASAYNEQFF.

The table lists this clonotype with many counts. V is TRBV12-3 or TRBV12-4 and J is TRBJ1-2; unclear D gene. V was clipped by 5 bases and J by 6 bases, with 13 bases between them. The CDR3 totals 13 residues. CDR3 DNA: TGTGCCAGCAGTCCGAGGGCCTTAGATGGCTACACCTTC. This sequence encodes CASSPRALDGYTF.

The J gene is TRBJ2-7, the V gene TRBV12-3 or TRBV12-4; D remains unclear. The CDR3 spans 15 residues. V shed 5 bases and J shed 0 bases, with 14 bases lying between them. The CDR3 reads CASSADPWSSYEQYF. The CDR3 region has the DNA TGTGCCAGCAGTGCGGACCCTTGGAGCTCCTACGAGCAGTACTTC.

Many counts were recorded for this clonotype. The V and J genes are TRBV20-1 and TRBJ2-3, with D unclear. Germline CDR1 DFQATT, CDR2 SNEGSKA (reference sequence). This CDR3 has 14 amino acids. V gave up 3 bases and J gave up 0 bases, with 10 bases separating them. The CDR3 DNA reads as TGCAGTGCTAGTTTACAGCCTAGCACAGATACGCAGTATTTT. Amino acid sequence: CSASLQPSTDTQYF.

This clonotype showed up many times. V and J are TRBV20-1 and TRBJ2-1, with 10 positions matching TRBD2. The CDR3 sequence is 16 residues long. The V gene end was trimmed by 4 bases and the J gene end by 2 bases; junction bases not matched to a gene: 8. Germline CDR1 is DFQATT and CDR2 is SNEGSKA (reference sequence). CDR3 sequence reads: CSAIFGLAATYNEQFF. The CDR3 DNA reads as TGCAGTGCTATCTTCGGACTAGCGGCAACCTACAATGAGCAGTTCTTC.

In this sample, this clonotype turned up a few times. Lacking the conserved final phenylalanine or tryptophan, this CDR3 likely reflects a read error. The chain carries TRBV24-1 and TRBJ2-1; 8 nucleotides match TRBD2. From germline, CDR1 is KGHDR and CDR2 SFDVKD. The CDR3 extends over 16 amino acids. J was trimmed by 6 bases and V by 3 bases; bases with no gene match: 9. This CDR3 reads CATSDRSGSRGNEQFL. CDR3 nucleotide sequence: TGTGCCACCAGTGATCGAAGCGGGAGTCGGGGCAATGAGCAGTTCCTC.

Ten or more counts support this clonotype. CDR3 DNA: TGTGCCAGCAGCGGGAGCCGGGGGACTGAAGCTTTCTTT. Its protein is CASSGSRGTEAFF. The V gene is TRBV9, the J gene TRBJ1-1; D is perhaps TRBD1 (5 bases). This CDR3 is 13 amino acids long. Trimming stripped 3 bases from V and 5 bases from J, with 11 bases between. Germline CDR1 reads SGDLS; CDR2 reads YYNGEE.

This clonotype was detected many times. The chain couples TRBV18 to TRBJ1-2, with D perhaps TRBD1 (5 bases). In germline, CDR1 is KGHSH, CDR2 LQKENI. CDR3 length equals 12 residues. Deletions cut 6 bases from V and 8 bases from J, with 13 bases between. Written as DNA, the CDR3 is TGTGCCAGCTCGCCTACGGAGGGGGGCTACACCTTC. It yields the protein CASSPTEGGYTF.

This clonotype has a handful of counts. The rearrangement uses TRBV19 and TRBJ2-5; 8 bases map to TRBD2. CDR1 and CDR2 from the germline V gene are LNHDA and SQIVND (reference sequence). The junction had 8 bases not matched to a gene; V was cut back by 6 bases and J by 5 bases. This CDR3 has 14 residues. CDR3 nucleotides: TGTGCCAGTAGGATTAGCGGGACGGGGGAGACCCAGTACTTC. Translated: CASRISGTGETQYF.

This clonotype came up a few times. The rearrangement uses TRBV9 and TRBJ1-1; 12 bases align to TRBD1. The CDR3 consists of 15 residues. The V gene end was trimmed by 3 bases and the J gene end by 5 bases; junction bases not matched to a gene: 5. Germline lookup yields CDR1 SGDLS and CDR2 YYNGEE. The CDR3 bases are TGTGCCAGCAGCGCGGGACAGGGGGCTCGGACTGAAGCTTTCTTT. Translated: CASSAGQGARTEAFF.

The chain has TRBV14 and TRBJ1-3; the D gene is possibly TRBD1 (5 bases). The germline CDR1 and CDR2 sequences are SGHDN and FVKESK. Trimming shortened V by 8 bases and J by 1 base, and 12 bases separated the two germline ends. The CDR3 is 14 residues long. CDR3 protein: CASGSRGSGNTIYF. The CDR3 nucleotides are TGTGCCAGCGGTTCGCGGGGGTCTGGAAACACCATATATTTT. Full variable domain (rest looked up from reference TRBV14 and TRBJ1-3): EAGVTQFPSHSVIEKGQTVTLRCDPISGHDNLYWYRRVMGKEIKFLLHFVKESKQDESGMPNNRFLAERTGGTYSTLKVQPAELEDSGVYFCASGSRGSGNTIYFGEGSWLTVV.

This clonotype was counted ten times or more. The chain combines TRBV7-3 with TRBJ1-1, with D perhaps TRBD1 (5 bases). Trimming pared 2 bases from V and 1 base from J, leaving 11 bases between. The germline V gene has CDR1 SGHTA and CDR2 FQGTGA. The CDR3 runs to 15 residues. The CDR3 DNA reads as TGTGCCAGCAGCTTAGGGCCAGGGCAGAACACTGAAGCTTTCTTT. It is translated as CASSLGPGQNTEAFF.

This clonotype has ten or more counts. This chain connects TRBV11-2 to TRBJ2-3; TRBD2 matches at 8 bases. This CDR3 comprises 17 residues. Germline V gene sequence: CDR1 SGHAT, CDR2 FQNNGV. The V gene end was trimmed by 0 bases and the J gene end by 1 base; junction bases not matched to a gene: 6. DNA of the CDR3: TGTGCCAGCAGCTTAGATATCGCGGGAGGACGCACAGATACGCAGTATTTT. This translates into CASSLDIAGGRTDTQYF.

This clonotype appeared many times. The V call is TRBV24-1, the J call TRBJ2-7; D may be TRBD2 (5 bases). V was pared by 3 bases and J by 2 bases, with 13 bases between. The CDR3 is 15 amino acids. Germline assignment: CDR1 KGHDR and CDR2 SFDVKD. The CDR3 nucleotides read TGTGCCACCAGTGATGTGTCAGAGGGAACCTACGAGCAGTACGTC. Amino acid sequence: CATSDVSEGTYEQYV.

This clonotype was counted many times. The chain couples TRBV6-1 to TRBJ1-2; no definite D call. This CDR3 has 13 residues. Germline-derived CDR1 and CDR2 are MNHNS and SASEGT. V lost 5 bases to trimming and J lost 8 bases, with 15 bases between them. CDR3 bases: TGTGCCAGCAGTCAATCTATAGGTCGGGGCTACACCTTC. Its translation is CASSQSIGRGYTF.

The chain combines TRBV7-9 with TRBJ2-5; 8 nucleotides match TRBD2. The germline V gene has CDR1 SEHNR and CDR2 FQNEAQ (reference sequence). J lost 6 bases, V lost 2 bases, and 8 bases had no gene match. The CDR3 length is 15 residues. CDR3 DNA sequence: TGTGCCAGCAGCTTATTTTTCGGGAGGGCCAAGACCCAGTACTTC. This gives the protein CASSLFFGRAKTQYF.

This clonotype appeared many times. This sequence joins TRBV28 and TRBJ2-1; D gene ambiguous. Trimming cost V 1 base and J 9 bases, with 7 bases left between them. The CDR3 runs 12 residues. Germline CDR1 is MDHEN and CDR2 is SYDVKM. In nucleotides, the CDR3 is TGTGCCAGCAGTTTATTCGTTGCTGAGCAGTTCTTC. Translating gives CASSLFVAEQFF.

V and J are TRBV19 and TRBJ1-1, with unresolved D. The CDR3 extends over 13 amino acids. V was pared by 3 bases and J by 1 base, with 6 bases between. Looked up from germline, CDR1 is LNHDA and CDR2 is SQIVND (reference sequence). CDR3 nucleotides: TGTGCCAGTAGTATTATGGGGAACACTGAAGCTTTCTTT. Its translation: CASSIMGNTEAFF.

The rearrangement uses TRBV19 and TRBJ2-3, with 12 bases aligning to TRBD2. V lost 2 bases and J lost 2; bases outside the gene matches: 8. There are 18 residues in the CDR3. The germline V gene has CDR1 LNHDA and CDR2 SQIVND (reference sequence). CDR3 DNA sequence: TGTGCCAGTAGTATAATAGGGGCTAGCGGGAGGGACACAGATACGCAGTATTTT. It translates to CASSIIGASGRDTDTQYF.

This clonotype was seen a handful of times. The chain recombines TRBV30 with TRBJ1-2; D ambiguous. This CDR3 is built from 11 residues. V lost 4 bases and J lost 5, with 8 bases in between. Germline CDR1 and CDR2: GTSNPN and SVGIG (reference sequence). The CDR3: CAWNWGYGYTF. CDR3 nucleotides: TGTGCCTGGAATTGGGGTTATGGCTACACCTTC.

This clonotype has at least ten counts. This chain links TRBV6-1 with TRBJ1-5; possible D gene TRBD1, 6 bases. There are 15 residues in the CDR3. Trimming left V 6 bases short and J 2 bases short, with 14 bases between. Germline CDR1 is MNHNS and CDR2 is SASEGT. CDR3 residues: CASRAGEKGNQPQHF. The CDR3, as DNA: TGTGCCAGCAGAGCAGGGGAAAAGGGCAATCAGCCCCAGCATTTT.

CDR3 DNA: TGTGCCAGCAGCCCGGGGACTAGCGGGATAGAGGCAGATACGCAGTATTTT. It codes for CASSPGTSGIEADTQYF. This chain uses TRBV3-1 with TRBJ2-3, with 13 bases aligning to TRBD2. The CDR3 runs 17 residues. Trimming removed 4 bases from V and 4 bases from J; junction bases left unmatched: 8. Germline assignment: CDR1 LGHDT and CDR2 YNNKEL (reference sequence).